The clone carrying this T cell receptor (beta chain) was detected many times. CDR1 is SGHRS, CDR2 YFSETQ, per germline. The V and J ends lost 4 bases and 5 bases, in that order; junction bases with no gene match: 7. This CDR3 is 14 amino acids long. Arm-PCR with iRepertoire HTBI primers amplified the CDR3 regions for these TCR beta libraries. TCRdb called the multiplex PCR reads again in MiXCR, with one record for every CDR3 protein. The sample yields about 310,000 distinct CDR3 sequences, more than 20% seen once. Time point given: persistent/refractory GD, antithyroid drugs over 5 years with positive TRAb. The TCR library was prepared using RNA isolated from PBMCs. The data derive from a study of regulatory T cells in long-lasting Graves disease.

V is TRBV5-1 and J is TRBJ2-7, with TRBD1 matching over 9 bases. Sequenced here: peripheral blood mononuclear cells (PBMCs), sampled when the disease was refractory, from a patient treated with antithyroid drugs. This receptor was identified in a female donor with Graves disease. The CDR3 region has the DNA TGCGCCAGCAGCACGCCGGGACAGGGTGACGAGCAGTACTTC. Translating it yields CASSTPGQGDEQYF.